The 7 T cell receptor beta chains listed next were all sequenced from one sample in a study of cytomegalovirus exposure and HLA in healthy donors. This PCR relied on a set of 60 Vbeta primers and 13 Jbeta primers. The method was immunoSEQ multiplex PCR; TCRdb's version includes in-frame clones alone and lacks a portion of them. The sample consists of around 190,000 clones, 80% of them appearing once. The specimen was PBMCs. The origin of the receptors is a woman in her forties in good health and CMV-seronegative.

The gene calls are TRBV4-1 and TRBJ1-4, with D tentatively TRBD1 (5 bases). V shed 0 bases and J shed 6 bases, with 11 bases lying between them. CDR3 length: 15 residues. Germline values: CDR1 MGHRA, CDR2 YSYEKL. The CDR3 region is CASSQEGRGDEKLFF. Here the CDR3 DNA reads TGCGCCAGCAGCCAAGAGGGGAGGGGTGATGAAAAACTGTTTTTT.

This clone was seen a few times. The rearrangement uses TRBV13 and TRBJ1-4; D is unclear. The CDR3 is 13 residues long. Trimming removed 8 bases from V and 7 bases from J, with 14 bases in between. Germline CDR1 and CDR2: PRHDT and FYEKMQ (reference sequence). The CDR3 loop reads CASAPARGEKLFF. The CDR3 nucleotides are TGTGCCAGCGCGCCAGCTCGCGGTGAAAAACTGTTTTTT.

This rearrangement joins TRBV27 to TRBJ2-7, with 9 bases lining up with TRBD2. Germline-derived CDR1 and CDR2 are MNHEY and SMNVEV (reference sequence). Germline trimming cut 6 bases from V and 4 bases from J; bases unmatched to any gene: 10. The CDR3 consists of 15 residues. The CDR3 reads CASSKTSGAAYEQYV. In nucleotides, the CDR3 is TGTGCCAGCAGCAAGACTAGCGGTGCCGCTTACGAGCAGTACGTC.

This clone was detected only a few times. V usage is TRBV19 and J usage is TRBJ1-2; 7 bases line up with TRBD1. The V gene end was trimmed by 5 bases and the J gene end by 6 bases; junction bases not matched to a gene: 6. The germline gives CDR1 LNHDA, CDR2 SQIVND (reference sequence). The length of the CDR3 is 13 residues. As DNA, the CDR3 is TGTGCCAGTAGTCCCCGGGGGACAGATGGCTACACCTTC. Encoded protein: CASSPRGTDGYTF.

The chain has TRBV15 and TRBJ1-2; D is uncertain. This CDR3 has 14 residues. CDR1 and CDR2 from the germline V gene are LNHNV and YYDKDF (reference sequence). V lost 0 bases and J lost 4, with 9 bases in between. The CDR3 loop reads CATSRDRALYGYTF. The CDR3 coding sequence is TGTGCCACCAGCAGAGATCGAGCCCTCTATGGCTACACCTTC.

V and J are TRBV7-9 and TRBJ2-3; 8 bases are a match to TRBD2. The CDR3 spans 14 residues. Germline loops: CDR1 SEHNR, CDR2 FQNEAQ (reference sequence). The V and J ends lost 7 bases and 4 bases, in that order; junction bases with no gene match: 7. The CDR3 region has the DNA TGTGCCAGCAACACGGGAGGGCCCTCAGATACGCAGTATTTT. Protein: CASNTGGPSDTQYF.

The chain links TRBV18 to TRBJ1-3; tentatively, D is TRBD1 (5 bases). Trimming removed 3 bases from V and 1 base from J, with 13 bases in between. There are 16 residues in the CDR3. CDR1 is KGHSH and CDR2 is LQKENI in the germline V gene. The CDR3 spells CASSPSGSHSGNTIYF. CDR3 nucleotides: TGTGCCAGCTCACCCTCAGGGTCACATTCTGGAAACACCATATATTTT.